This T cell receptor (beta chain) was sequenced during a study of shared clonotypes between healthy human individuals (dated by TCRdb to between 2020 and 2021). Context from the whole study: The cohort included three men and a couple of women between 18 and 49 years of age. For each donor, three plates each were used for CD4 naive and CD4 memory, two plates were used for CD8 naive, and one plate was used for CD8 memory. Blood TCR repertoires of five healthy adults were deeply sequenced to estimate repertoire size and the extent of clonotype sharing between individuals. To increase sequencing depth and limit assay-specific biases, different laboratories used diverse techniques to prepare libraries and sequence TCR repertoires. Leukapheresis yielded between about 0.85 and 10 billion PBMCs per donor.

CDR1 and CDR2 are read off the germline V gene (reference sequence) as MNHEY and SMNVEV. Counted from cysteine to phenylalanine, this CDR3 has 15 amino acids. The read is trimmed to its CDR3 DNA, 45 bases read in frame from base 1. The germline V and J ends show losses of 5 bases and 1 base respectively, and no gene match explains 4 bases of the junction. Study-level results and caveats: Pairwise subsampling indicated that sequencing depth was expected to affect the degree of clonotype sharing among donors. Sharing across a handful of donors was observed for approximately 5% of naive CD4, 3.5% of naive CD8, roughly 2.3% of memory CD4, and less than 0.45% of memory CD8 clonotypes. Because the study included only a small number of donors, the genetic and exposure-history diversity represented was limited. Sampling was restricted to blood, and TCR repertoires in tissues likely differ from the TCR repertoires found in blood. Estimated clonotype richness was generally larger for naive than for memory subsets. Clonotypes shared by all four sorted-subset donors showed higher generation probabilities than non-shared clonotypes. Rarefaction of sorted-subset datasets indicated incomplete sequencing despite the large sequencing depth.

As concerns this clone: It lacks a known antigen. Per-base qualities were not stored, and no clone one base away is much larger.

The donors were healthy, HIV-negative adults with no recently reported acute infections or vaccinations. Every donor was a Caucasian adult residing in Nashville, Tennessee, USA. Magnetic negative selection was used to enrich CD4+ T cells, after which naive cells were positively selected on CD45RA and the negative fraction became the memory subset. Blood was collected by leukapheresis, and PBMCs were isolated by Ficoll-Histopaque density gradient centrifugation and then cryopreserved in liquid nitrogen vapor phase. Purity and quantity of every magnetically sorted T cell population were checked by analytical flow cytometry. Genomic DNA was isolated from each sorted fraction and quantified by UV absorbance on a Nanodrop 2000c. Using the deep immunoSEQ assay, TCR CDR3 regions were amplified from genomic DNA by multiplex PCR. For each cell subset, the extracted genomic DNA was distributed evenly across all wells of several immunoSEQ 96-well plates, and each plate served as one replicate. For sorted subsets, roughly 0.2 ug genomic DNA, equal to some 28,000 T cell genomes, was loaded into each replicate PCR. Purified libraries were quantified with a Qubit 3.0 fluorometer, sized on a Bioanalyzer 2100, and re-quantified with the KAPA Library Quantification kit. Each immunoSEQ 96-well plate was sequenced on its own single-read 150-cycle Illumina NextSeq 550 flow cell. Processing in the source paper ran as follows. Because the immunoSEQ output included only junctional sequences and no quality scores, the filtering could not be the same as the filtering used for full-length reads. Sequences were annotated with PyIR, a Python wrapper for IgBLAST v1.9, and V/J genes and CDR3 were assigned using IMGT germline references. Reads were removed for weak V/J assignments (E-value above 1e-6), missing CDR3, stop codons, out-of-frame junctions, or ambiguous translated residues. V3J clonotypes were defined by identical inferred V gene, J gene, and CDR3 amino acid sequence. To compute the percentage overlap between repertoires, the number of shared unique clonotypes was divided by the size of the smaller repertoire. RTK rarefaction, the Chao1 estimator, and Recon v2.1 estimates of unobserved clonotypes were used to assess repertoire richness. Generation probabilities for all TCRbeta clonotypes obtained by the gDNA method from a few donors were computed using OLGA. Held by TCRdb, this immuneACCESS table contains in-frame sequences only and omits some clones. Under half of the omission traces to an unresolved V gene where checked; the cause of the rest is unknown. For V, J and clone size, that table is used; D and trimming come from the DNA. Here the sample has around 700,000 clones; about 74% occur a single time. Over 1.5% of the sample lies in the top ten.

The V and J segments used are TRBV27 and TRBJ2-3; 9 junctional bases match TRBD2. This TCR was sampled from a young woman in good health. What was sequenced was memory CD4+ T cells sorted from blood. What the cell subset or site label conveys for this sample: CD45RA-negative fraction. The DNA is as follows: TGTGCCAGCAGTCACCTAGCGGGGCGCACAGATACGCAGTATTTT. Translated, it gives CASSHLAGRTDTQYF.